These 11 T cell receptor beta chains share one sample of origin, sequenced in a study of T cells after yellow fever vaccination. TCRdb fed the 5' RACE reads into MiXCR, producing one record per CDR3 protein. The repertoire holds roughly 45,000 distinct CDR3 sequences, with roughly 6.4% as singletons. This sample comprised PBMCs, either bulk or a sorted T-cell subset (CD4+, CD8+, memory, or dextramer-sorted; not recorded which), obtained 45 days after the yellow fever booster vaccination. These receptors were obtained from a man aged 25 to 45 who received the YFV17D yellow fever vaccine.

This clonotype was observed a few times. CDR3 residues: CSARDGRTPVETQYF. CDR3 nucleotide sequence: TGCAGTGCTAGAGATGGGAGGACCCCAGTGGAGACCCAGTACTTC. The chain recombines TRBV20-1 with TRBJ2-5, with D possibly TRBD2 on 6 matching bases. This CDR3 is 15 amino acids long. V shed 0 bases and J shed 5 bases, with 16 bases lying between them. The germline V gene has CDR1 DFQATT and CDR2 SNEGSKA (reference sequence).

V usage is TRBV5-5 and J usage is TRBJ2-1; D is undetermined. The germline V and J ends were trimmed by 3 bases and 6 bases, with 13 bases remaining between them. The CDR3 consists of 14 residues. The germline gives CDR1 SGHKS, CDR2 YYEKEE (reference sequence). The CDR3 loop is CASSWGISSNEQFF. The DNA for the CDR3 is TGTGCCAGCAGCTGGGGTATATCTAGCAATGAGCAGTTCTTC.

This chain links TRBV5-1 with TRBJ2-7; 12 bases agree with TRBD2. Germline assignment: CDR1 SGHRS and CDR2 YFSETQ. Trimming cost V 2 bases and J 3 bases; bases outside gene matches: 6. CDR3 length: 16 residues. The CDR3 sequence: CASSFPLAGGLYEQYF. DNA for the CDR3: TGCGCCAGCAGCTTCCCACTAGCGGGAGGCCTCTACGAGCAGTACTTC.

The CDR3 DNA reads TGTGCCAGCTCATCGTGGGGGGAGAGATACAATGAGCAGTTCTTC. This translates into CASSSWGERYNEQFF. The chain combines TRBV18 with TRBJ2-1, with a tentative D call TRBD2 (6 bases). CDR3 size: 15 residues. Germline V lookup: CDR1 KGHSH, CDR2 LQKENI. V lost 5 bases to trimming and J lost 4 bases, with 15 bases between them.

This clonotype was recorded many times. The chain carries TRBV14 and TRBJ2-5; perhaps D is TRBD1 or TRBD2 (5 bases each). Trimming shortened V by 4 bases and J by 7 bases, and 19 bases separated the two germline ends. The V gene's germline CDR1 is SGHDN and CDR2 FVKESK. This CDR3 region has 15 residues. CDR3 sequence reads: CASSPPGRPPWTQYF. In DNA, the CDR3 is TGTGCCAGCAGCCCACCGGGGCGCCCCCCATGGACCCAGTACTTC. The complete variable domain, with remaining parts taken from reference TRBV14 and TRBJ2-5, reads EAGVTQFPSHSVIEKGQTVTLRCDPISGHDNLYWYRRVMGKEIKFLLHFVKESKQDESGMPNNRFLAERTGGTYSTLKVQPAELEDSGVYFCASSPPGRPPWTQYFGPGTRLLVL.

This clonotype has ten or more counts. The rearrangement links TRBV3-1 to TRBJ1-2; D not resolved. The length of the CDR3 is 15 residues. Germline V gives CDR1 LGHDT, CDR2 YNNKEL (reference sequence). Trimming took off 4 bases at V and 5 bases at J, with 17 bases between the two ends. The CDR3 loop reads CASSLDIRSGYGYTF. The CDR3 bases are TGTGCCAGCAGCCTAGATATCCGATCGGGTTATGGCTACACCTTC. Full variable domain (outside the CDR3, taken from reference TRBV3-1 and TRBJ1-2): DTAVSQTPKYLVTQMGNDKSIKCEQNLGHDTMYWYKQDSKKFLKIMFSYNNKELIINETVPNRFSPKSPDKAHLNLHINSLELGDSAVYFCASSLDIRSGYGYTFGSGTRLTVV.

This clonotype showed up many times. The chain uses TRBV5-1 and TRBJ2-7; D perhaps matches TRBD2 (6 bases). Germline lookup yields CDR1 SGHRS and CDR2 YFSETQ. V was clipped by 4 bases and J by 1 base, with 15 bases between them. This CDR3 region has 15 residues. The CDR3 DNA reads as TGCGCCAGCAGCAAGGGAGGAAGTGCTTCCTACGAGCAGTACTTC. Amino acids: CASSKGGSASYEQYF.

The chain joins TRBV7-9 to TRBJ2-7; a weak D match, TRBD2 (6 bases). CDR3 size: 14 residues. The germline CDR1 and CDR2 sequences are SEHNR and FQNEAQ (reference sequence). V lost 3 bases and J lost 2, with 11 bases in between. The CDR3 DNA sequence: TGTGCCAGCAGCTTTGGCGGAGGGGCCTACGAGCAGTACTTC. Translated: CASSFGGGAYEQYF. The complete variable domain, with remaining parts taken from reference TRBV7-9 and TRBJ2-7, reads DTGVSQNPRHKITKRGQNVTFRCDPISEHNRLYWYRQTLGQGPEFLTYFQNEAQLEKSRLLSDRFSAERPKGSFSTLEIQRTEQGDSAMYLCASSFGGGAYEQYFGPGTRLTVT.

This clonotype was observed many times. This chain joins TRBV20-1 and TRBJ2-7; TRBD1 is a possible D gene (6 bases). The V end was cut by 0 bases, the J end by 9 bases, with 18 bases between. The CDR3 contains 14 residues. Germline V lookup: CDR1 DFQATT, CDR2 SNEGSKA (reference sequence). CDR3 region: CSARDPQGFIGQYF. The DNA of the CDR3 is TGCAGTGCTAGAGACCCACAGGGATTCATCGGGCAGTACTTC.

This clonotype was detected many times. The chain joins TRBV11-2 to TRBJ2-2; D ambiguous. Germline CDR1 and CDR2: SGHAT and FQNNGV. V shed 0 bases and J shed 9 bases, with 8 bases lying between them. The CDR3 length is 13 residues. This CDR3 is CASSLELKRELFF. The CDR3 nucleotides are TGTGCCAGCAGCTTAGAATTGAAGCGGGAGCTGTTTTTT.

The CDR3 loop is CASSLFQEGLAGVYEQFF. CDR3 DNA: TGTGCCAGCAGCTTATTTCAGGAGGGACTAGCGGGAGTTTATGAGCAGTTCTTC. The V and J genes are TRBV7-6 and TRBJ2-1; 14 nucleotides align to TRBD2. Per germline, CDR1 SGHVS and CDR2 FNYEAQ. With 2 bases clipped from V and 8 bases from J, the junction kept 11 bases outside the gene matches. CDR3 length: 18 amino acids.